This TCR beta chain derives from a study of graft-versus-host responses after intestinal transplantation. Study overall: Once they had received anti-thymocyte globulin induction, all recipients took tacrolimus and steroids for around 3 years.

V dropped 7 bases and J dropped 2; count of bases not matched to a gene: 3. CDR3 length equals 13 residues. Germline V gives CDR1 MNHEY, CDR2 SVGAGI. Using immunoSEQ multiplex PCR, the repertoire was profiled, and TCRdb retains in-frame clones only, with some absent. The sample includes tens of thousands of clones, around 90% of them seen just once. Processing was applied to graft tissue in order to liberate intraepithelial and lamina propria lymphocytes. The sequencing used ileum tissue, collected 200 to 210 days after intestinal transplant. This chain connects TRBV6-5 to TRBJ2-7; TRBD1 aligns across 9 bases. This receptor was identified in a human patient who received an intestinal transplant, so some T cells may come from the graft donor. In DNA, the CDR3 is TGTGCCAGCAAGGGACAGGGACCCTACGAGCAGTACTTC. Its translation: CASKGQGPYEQYF.